This T cell receptor beta chain was profiled in a study of blood T cell repertoires in COVID-19. Overall study: Samples taken during acute and convalescent COVID-19 were collected in the United States, Italy and Spain. T cells, B-cell-depleted T cells, or PBMCs supplied cDNA or gDNA.

The sample holds one count of this clone. Method: immunoSEQ multiplex PCR; TCRdb's copy keeps in-frame clones and lacks some. This table holds roughly 250,000 clones, over 75% found once. The CDR3 spans 15 residues. Germline CDR1 reads PRHDT; CDR2 reads FYEKMQ (reference sequence). Trimming shortened V by 5 bases and J by 1 base, and 14 bases separated the two germline ends. The sequence was obtained from a human donor in a cohort sampled during active COVID-19. Sequencing input: peripheral blood. The V gene is TRBV13, the J gene TRBJ2-5; D not certain. CDR3: CASSAREKLQETQYF. The CDR3, as DNA: TGTGCCAGCAGCGCAAGAGAAAAACTCCAAGAGACCCAGTACTTC. Full variable domain (remainder filled in from reference TRBV13 and TRBJ2-5): AAGVIQSPRHLIKEKRETATLKCYPIPRHDTVYWYQQGPGQDPQFLISFYEKMQSDKGSIPDRFSAQQFSDYHSELNMSSLELGDSALYFCASSAREKLQETQYFGPGTRLLVL.